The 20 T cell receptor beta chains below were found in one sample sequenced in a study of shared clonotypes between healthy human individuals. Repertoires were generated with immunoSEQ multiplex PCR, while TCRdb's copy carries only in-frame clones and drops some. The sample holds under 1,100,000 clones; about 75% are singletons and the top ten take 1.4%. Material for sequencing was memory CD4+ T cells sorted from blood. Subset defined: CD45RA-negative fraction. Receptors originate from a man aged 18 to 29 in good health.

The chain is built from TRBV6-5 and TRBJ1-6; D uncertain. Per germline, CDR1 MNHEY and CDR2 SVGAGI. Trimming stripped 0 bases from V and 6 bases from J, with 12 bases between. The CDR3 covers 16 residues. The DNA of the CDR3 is TGTGCCAGCAGTTACTCTGTTGGCTCCGGTAATTCACCCCTCCACTTT. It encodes CASSYSVGSGNSPLHF.

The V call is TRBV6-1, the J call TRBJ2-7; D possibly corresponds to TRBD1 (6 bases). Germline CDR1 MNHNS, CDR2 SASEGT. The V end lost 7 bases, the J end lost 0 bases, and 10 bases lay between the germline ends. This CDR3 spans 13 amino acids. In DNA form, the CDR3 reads TGTGCCAGCACCGGACAGAGCTCCTACGAGCAGTACTTC. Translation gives CASTGQSSYEQYF.

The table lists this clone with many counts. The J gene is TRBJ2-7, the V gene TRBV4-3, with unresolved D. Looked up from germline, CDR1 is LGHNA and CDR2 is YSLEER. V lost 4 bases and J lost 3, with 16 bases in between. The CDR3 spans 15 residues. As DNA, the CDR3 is TGCGCCAGCAGCCTCGATAGGGCGTCTCTCTACGAGCAGTACTTC. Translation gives CASSLDRASLYEQYF.

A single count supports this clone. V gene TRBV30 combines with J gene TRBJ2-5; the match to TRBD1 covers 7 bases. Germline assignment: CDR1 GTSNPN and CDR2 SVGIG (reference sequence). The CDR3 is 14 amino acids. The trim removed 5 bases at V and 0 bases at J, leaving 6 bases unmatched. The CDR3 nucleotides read TGTGCCTGGCAACCGGGACAGTACCAAGAGACCCAGTACTTC. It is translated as CAWQPGQYQETQYF.

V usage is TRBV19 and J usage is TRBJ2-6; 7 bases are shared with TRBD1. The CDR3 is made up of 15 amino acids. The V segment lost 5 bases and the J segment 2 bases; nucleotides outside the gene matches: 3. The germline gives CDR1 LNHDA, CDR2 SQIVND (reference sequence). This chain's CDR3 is CASSDDRAGANVLTF. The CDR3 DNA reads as TGTGCCAGTAGTGACGACAGGGCTGGGGCCAACGTCCTGACTTTC.

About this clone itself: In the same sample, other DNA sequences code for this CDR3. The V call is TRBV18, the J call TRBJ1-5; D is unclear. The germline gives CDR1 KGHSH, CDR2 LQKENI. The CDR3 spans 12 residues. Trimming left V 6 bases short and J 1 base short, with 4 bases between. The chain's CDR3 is CASSPSNQPQHF. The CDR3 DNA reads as TGTGCCAGCTCCCCCAGCAATCAGCCCCAGCATTTT.

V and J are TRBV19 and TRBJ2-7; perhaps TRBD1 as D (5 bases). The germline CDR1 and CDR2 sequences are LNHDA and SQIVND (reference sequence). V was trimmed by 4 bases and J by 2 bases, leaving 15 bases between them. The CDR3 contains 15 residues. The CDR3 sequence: CASSTGQGVAYEQYF. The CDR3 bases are TGTGCCAGTAGTACCGGACAAGGGGTCGCCTACGAGCAGTACTTC.

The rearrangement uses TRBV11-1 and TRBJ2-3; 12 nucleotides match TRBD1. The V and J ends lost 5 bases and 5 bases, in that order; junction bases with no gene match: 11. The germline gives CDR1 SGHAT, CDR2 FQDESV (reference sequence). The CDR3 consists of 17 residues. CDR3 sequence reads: CASSLAGTGGRGDTQYF. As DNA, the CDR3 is TGTGCCAGCAGCCTCGCCGGGACAGGGGGCCGGGGAGATACGCAGTATTTT. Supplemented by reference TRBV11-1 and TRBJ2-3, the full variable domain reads EAEVAQSPRYKITEKSQAVAFWCDPISGHATLYWYRQILGQGPELLVQFQDESVVDDSQLPKDRFSAERLKGVDSTLKIQPAELGDSAMYLCASSLAGTGGRGDTQYFGPGTRLTVL.

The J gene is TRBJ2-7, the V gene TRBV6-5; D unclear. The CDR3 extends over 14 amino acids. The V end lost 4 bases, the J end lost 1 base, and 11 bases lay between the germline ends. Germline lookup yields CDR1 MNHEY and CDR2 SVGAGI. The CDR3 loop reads CASSSSVGSYEQYF. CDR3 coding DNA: TGTGCCAGCAGTTCGTCAGTCGGTTCCTACGAGCAGTACTTC.

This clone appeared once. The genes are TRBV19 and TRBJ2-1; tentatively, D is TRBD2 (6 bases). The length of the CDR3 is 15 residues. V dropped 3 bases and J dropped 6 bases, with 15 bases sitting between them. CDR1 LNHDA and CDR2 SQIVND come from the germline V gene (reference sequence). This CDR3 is CASSISSVFSNEQFF. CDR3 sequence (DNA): TGTGCCAGTAGTATCTCTAGCGTCTTCTCCAATGAGCAGTTCTTC.

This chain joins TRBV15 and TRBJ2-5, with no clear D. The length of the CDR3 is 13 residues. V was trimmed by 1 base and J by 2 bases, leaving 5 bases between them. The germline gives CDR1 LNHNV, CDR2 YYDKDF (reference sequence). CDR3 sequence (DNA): TGTGCCACCAGCAGAGGACCTCAAGAGACCCAGTACTTC. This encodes CATSRGPQETQYF.

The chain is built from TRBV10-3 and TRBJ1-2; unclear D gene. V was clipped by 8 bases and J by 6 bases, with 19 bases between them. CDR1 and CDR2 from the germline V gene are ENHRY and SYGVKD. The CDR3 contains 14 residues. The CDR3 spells CAIFIPKICHGYTF. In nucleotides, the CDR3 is TGTGCCATCTTTATACCGAAGATTTGCCATGGCTACACCTTC.

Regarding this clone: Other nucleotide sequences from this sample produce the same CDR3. CDR3 sequence: CATSRDRDRVSEAFF. The CDR3 bases are TGTGCCACCAGCAGAGATCGTGACAGGGTATCTGAAGCTTTCTTT. The V and J genes are TRBV15 and TRBJ1-1; 7 bases are a match to TRBD1. Germline V lookup: CDR1 LNHNV, CDR2 YYDKDF (reference sequence). Germline trimming cut 0 bases from V and 6 bases from J; bases unmatched to any gene: 7. The CDR3 runs 15 residues.

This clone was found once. The DNA for the CDR3 is TGTGCCAGCAGCCAAGATTGGACTAGCTTGGGGCAAGAGACCCAGTACTTC. It specifies CASSQDWTSLGQETQYF. This chain connects TRBV4-2 to TRBJ2-5, with 8 bases identical to TRBD2. CDR3 length: 17 residues. CDR1 is LGHNA, CDR2 YNFKEQ, per germline. V gave up 0 bases and J gave up 2 bases; unmatched junction bases: 8.

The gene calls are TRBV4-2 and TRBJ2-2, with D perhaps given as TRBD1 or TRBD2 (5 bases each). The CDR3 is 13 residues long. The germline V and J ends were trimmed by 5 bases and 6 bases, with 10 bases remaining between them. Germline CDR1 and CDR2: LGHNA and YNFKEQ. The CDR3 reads CASSSEGSGELFF. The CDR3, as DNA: TGTGCCAGCAGCTCCGAGGGGTCCGGGGAGCTGTTTTTT.

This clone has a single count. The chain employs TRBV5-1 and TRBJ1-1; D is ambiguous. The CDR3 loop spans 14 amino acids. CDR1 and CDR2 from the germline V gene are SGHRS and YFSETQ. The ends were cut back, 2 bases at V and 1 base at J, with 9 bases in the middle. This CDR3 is CASSFADANTEAFF. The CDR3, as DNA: TGCGCCAGCAGCTTTGCGGACGCGAACACTGAAGCTTTCTTT.

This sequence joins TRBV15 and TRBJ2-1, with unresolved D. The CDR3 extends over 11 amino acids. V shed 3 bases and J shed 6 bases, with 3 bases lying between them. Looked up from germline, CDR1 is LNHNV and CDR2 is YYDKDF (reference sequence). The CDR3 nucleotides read TGTGCCACCAGCAGGTTCAATGAGCAGTTCTTC. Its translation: CATSRFNEQFF.

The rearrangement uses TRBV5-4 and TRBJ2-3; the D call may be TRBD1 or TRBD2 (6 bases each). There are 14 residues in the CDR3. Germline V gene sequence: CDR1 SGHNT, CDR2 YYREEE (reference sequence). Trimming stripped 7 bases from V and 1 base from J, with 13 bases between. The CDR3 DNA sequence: TGTGCCAGCCAAGTAAGGGGGGGCACAGATACGCAGTATTTT. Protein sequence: CASQVRGGTDTQYF. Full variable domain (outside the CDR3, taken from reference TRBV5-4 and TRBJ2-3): ETGVTQSPTHLIKTRGQQVTLRCSSQSGHNTVSWYQQALGQGPQFIFQYYREEENGRGNFPPRFSGLQFPNYSSELNVNALELDDSALYLCASQVRGGTDTQYFGPGTRLTVL.

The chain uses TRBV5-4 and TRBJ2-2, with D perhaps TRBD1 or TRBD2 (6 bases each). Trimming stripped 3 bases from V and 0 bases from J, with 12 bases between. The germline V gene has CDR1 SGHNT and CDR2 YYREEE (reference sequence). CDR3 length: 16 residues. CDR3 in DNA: TGTGCCAGCAGCTCCGGGGGCACCGCGAACACCGGGGAGCTGTTTTTT. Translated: CASSSGGTANTGELFF.

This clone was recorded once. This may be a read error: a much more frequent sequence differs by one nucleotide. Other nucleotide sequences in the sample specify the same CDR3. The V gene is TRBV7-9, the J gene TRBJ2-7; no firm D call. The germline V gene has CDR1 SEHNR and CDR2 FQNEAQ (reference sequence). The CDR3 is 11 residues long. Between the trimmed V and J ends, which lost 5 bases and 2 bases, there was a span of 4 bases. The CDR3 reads CASSRTYEQYF. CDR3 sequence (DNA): TGTGCCAGCAGCCGTACCTACGAGCAGTACTTC.